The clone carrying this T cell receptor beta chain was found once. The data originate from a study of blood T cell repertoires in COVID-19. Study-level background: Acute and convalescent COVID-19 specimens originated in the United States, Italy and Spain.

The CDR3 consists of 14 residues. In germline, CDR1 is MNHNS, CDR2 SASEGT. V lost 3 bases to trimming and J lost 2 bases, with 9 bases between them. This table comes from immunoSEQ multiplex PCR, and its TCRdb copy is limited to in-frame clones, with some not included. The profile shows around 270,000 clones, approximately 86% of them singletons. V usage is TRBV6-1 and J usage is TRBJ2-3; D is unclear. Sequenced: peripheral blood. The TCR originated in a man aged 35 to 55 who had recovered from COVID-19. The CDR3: CASSESRTTDTQYF. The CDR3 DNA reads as TGTGCCAGCAGTGAGTCGAGAACCACAGATACGCAGTATTTT.